This entry is about one T cell receptor (beta chain). Its antigen is currently unknown. These data belong to a study of cytomegalovirus exposure and HLA in healthy donors. V was clipped by 4 bases and J by 3 bases; unmatched bases: 3. The CDR3 sequence is 15 residues long. CDR1 and CDR2 (germline): SGHNT, YYREEE (reference sequence). The PCR had 60 Vbeta and 13 Jbeta primers. Sequenced by immunoSEQ multiplex PCR; TCRdb stores in-frame clones only, minus some. This table lists about 65,000 clones. General study points: In an earlier analysis, productive rearrangement rates for most beta V segments clustered near 87% or 30%.

This clonotype originated in a boy younger than 18 in good health and CMV-seronegative. The sequenced material came from PBMCs. V and J are TRBV5-4 and TRBJ2-1, with 11 bases that match TRBD1. This chain's CDR3 is CASSTGTGGYNEQFF. The CDR3 nucleotides are TGTGCCAGCAGCACCGGGACAGGGGGCTACAATGAGCAGTTCTTC.